This T cell receptor beta chain was sequenced during a study of blood T cell repertoires in COVID-19. Study overall: The origin of the acute and convalescent COVID-19 samples was the United States, Italy and Spain. Sample material is recorded as cDNA or gDNA derived from T cells, B-cell-depleted T cells, or PBMCs.

Original analysis: Amplification of reference gene primers was used by the study to estimate nucleated cell counts. Some clones are missing from TCRdb's copy, which holds only in-frame ones; the method was immunoSEQ multiplex PCR. That table furnishes V, J and clone size, whereas the DNA furnished D and trimming. The table includes over 90,000 clones, approximately 78% detected once. V lost 5 bases and J lost 4; bases outside the gene matches: 7. Germline CDR1 and CDR2: LNHDA and SQIVND (reference sequence). The CDR3 sequence is 15 residues long. Specimen: peripheral blood. This sequence originates from a man aged 45 to 65 with active or convalescent COVID-19. The gene calls are TRBV19 and TRBJ1-4; 7 bases agree with TRBD1. This CDR3 reads CASSFPGQLNEKLFF. Written as DNA, the CDR3 is TGTGCCAGTAGTTTTCCGGGACAGCTTAATGAAAAACTGTTTTTT.